The source of this T cell receptor beta chain is a study of OX40 agonist ivuxolimab in advanced cancers. Study-wide points: Clonal expansion from baseline to week 6 occurred in both CD4+ and CD8+ T cells.

The CDR3 covers 14 residues. V shed 5 bases and J shed 1 base, with 11 bases lying between them. CDR1 and CDR2 (germline): SGDLS, YYNGEE. For this clone: Its specificity is unknown.

The data were produced by immunoSEQ multiplex PCR, yet TCRdb's version contains in-frame clones alone and is incomplete. In the table there are under 75,000 clones, roughly 89% of which are singletons. The sample here was CD4+ or CD8+ T cells sorted from blood, taken in a trial of the OX40 agonist ivuxolimab. This chain joins TRBV9 and TRBJ2-3; no reliable D call. This TCR was recovered from an adult with an advanced solid tumor such as melanoma, head and neck, liver or kidney cancer. The CDR3 sequence: CASSYGLGTDTQYF. CDR3 in DNA: TGTGCCAGCAGTTATGGATTAGGCACAGATACGCAGTATTTT.